The entry below gives a single T cell receptor (beta chain) sequence along with its context. The clone's antigen remains unknown. No base quality values were provided; no much bigger clone lies one nucleotide off. The immunoSEQ Assay was used to sequence TCR beta CDR3 regions from DNA. Per the authors' processing: To compute T cell density, TCR beta template counts were normalized to usable DNA, which was estimated by amplifying housekeeping genes. Richness was estimated using the preseqR package, with extrapolation to 400,000 templates for PBMC samples and to 120,000 templates for tissue samples. Clonality was defined by subtracting Pielou's evenness from one. Tissue-enriched TCRs were identified through differential abundance testing performed on productive amino-acid clonotypes, with a minimum total count of 5 and an alpha of 0.1. The Jaccard Index and the Morisita Overlap Index were used to measure how much the repertoires overlapped between compartments. TCR beta CDR3s were clustered by GLIPH together with public tetramer-defined viral CDR3s, and at least three viral sequences plus V-gene enrichment were required for viral motifs. What TCRdb holds here is the immuneACCESS table cut down to in-frame rearrangements. Part of the clones is not present; checked against another copy, under half of the missing clones reflect an unresolved V gene, and the others are unexplained. For V, J and clone size, that table is used; D and trimming come from the DNA. Here the sample has roughly 48,000 clones; 60% to 85% occur a single time. The leading ten clones occupy approximately 16% of the sample.

The data stem from a study of T cells in localized non-small cell lung cancer (dated by TCRdb to about 2020). As for the study more broadly: The study examined T cell repertoires in roughly 240 patients with early-stage NSCLC and compared tumors with uninvolved tumor-adjacent lungs. All 250 or so NSCLC patients in the cohort were treatment-naive and had localized lung tumors that were resected. A mean age of roughly 64 years was recorded for the NSCLC patients, of whom more than 120 were male and some 100 were female.

At diagnosis, tumor, uninvolved tumor-adjacent lung and peripheral blood were collected and then preserved as a mix of FFPE and fresh-frozen material. For TCR repertoire profiling, blood samples were analyzed as peripheral blood mononuclear cells. Findings and caveats that apply to the study as a whole: A median of approximately 55 of the top 100 tumor clones were detected in paired uninvolved adjacent lung, and around 30 of these tumor clones were also found among the top 100 clones of the paired uninvolved adjacent lung. Because the study design was exploratory, TCR variables were selected using unadjusted p-values without false-discovery rate correction. Because multi-region tumor sequencing was not performed, intratumor heterogeneity could not be ruled out. Uninvolved tumor-adjacent lung showed the highest T cell clonality, higher than tumor, which suggests more focused antigenic responses in the uninvolved tumor-adjacent lung. Longer overall survival was associated with higher blood T cell density, whereas shorter survival was associated with higher adjacent-lung clonality.

From the cysteine through the phenylalanine, the CDR3 covers 15 amino acids. The retained sequence is limited to the CDR3, 45 bases, with the frame set at the first base. From a lookup of the germline V gene (reference sequence), CDR1 and CDR2 are LNHNV and YYDKDF. The V end gives up 5 bases and the J end 6 bases, leaving 7 bases in the junction not matched to a gene. This sequence uses TRBV15 and TRBJ2-2, with 9 central nucleotides matching TRBD1. Here the sequenced sample was peripheral blood, taken before any cancer treatment. The source is a man aged 40 to 75 with stage I squamous cell lung carcinoma. The CDR3 sequence is CATSSRDRASGELFF. The bases read TGTGCCACCAGCTCGCGGGACAGGGCATCCGGGGAGCTGTTTTTT.